A selection of T cell receptor beta chains follows, all from one sample in a study of T cell responses to AZD1222 COVID-19 vaccine. The assay was immunoSEQ multiplex PCR, and TCRdb's table has in-frame clones only and misses some. The table shows about 94,000 clones, with 90% occurring only once. Sequences were derived from peripheral blood, sampled on day 0 of AZD1222 vaccination. These receptors originate from an adult in good health. The CDR3 runs from the conserved cysteine through the conserved F or W. D genes are given only for firm matches. Size is stated for part of the rows, as once, few or many counts, or as a class when the clone is expanded.

v_gene	abundance	d_gene	j_gene	CDR3aa	CDR3nt
TRBV3-1/TRBV3-2	few	-	TRBJ1-2	CASSGTANYGYTF	TGTGCCAGCAGCGGCACAGCTAACTATGGCTACACCTTC
TRBV2	-	-	TRBJ2-6	CASSEWGRLLTF	TGTGCCAGCAGTGAATGGGGCAGGCTACTGACTTTC
TRBV9	-	-	TRBJ2-3	CASSGQSGKFTDTQYF	TGTGCCAGCAGCGGCCAGTCAGGGAAATTCACAGATACGCAGTATTTT
TRBV5-5	-	-	TRBJ2-6	CASSLAQGEAGANVLTF	TGTGCCAGCAGCTTGGCCCAGGGAGAGGCTGGGGCCAACGTCCTGACTTTC
TRBV13	-	-	TRBJ1-2	CASSLIGARDYGYTF	TGTGCCAGCAGCTTGATCGGGGCGCGGGACTATGGCTACACCTTC
TRBV7-2	-	-	TRBJ1-4	CASSLVSGRTNEKLFF	TGTGCCAGCAGCTTAGTTAGCGGCAGGACTAATGAAAAACTGTTTTTT
TRBV4-1	few	TRBD1	TRBJ1-1	CASSQIQGARAEAFF	TGCGCCAGCAGCCAAATACAGGGGGCGAGGGCTGAAGCTTTCTTT
TRBV10-3	few	-	TRBJ2-1	CAISEPSRVYNEQFF	TGTGCCATCAGTGAGCCCTCGAGGGTCTACAATGAGCAGTTCTTC
TRBV5-4	-	TRBD1	TRBJ1-4	CASSNGQGTNEKLFF	TGTGCCAGCAGCAACGGACAGGGGACTAATGAAAAACTGTTTTTT
TRBV6-5	-	TRBD1	TRBJ2-7	CASSAGQGAREQYF	TGTGCCAGCAGCGCAGGGCAGGGGGCGAGGGAGCAGTACTTC
TRBV10-3	-	-	TRBJ1-3	CAISDSLSGNTIYF	TGTGCCATCAGTGACAGCCTCTCTGGAAACACCATATATTTT
TRBV19	-	-	TRBJ1-2	CASSIRDYGYTF	TGTGCCAGTAGTATAAGGGACTATGGCTACACCTTC
TRBV5-5	-	-	TRBJ1-3	CASSLDPGTGNTIYF	TGTGCCAGCAGCTTGGACCCGGGGACCGGAAACACCATATATTTT
TRBV30	once	-	TRBJ1-2	CAWSPGGGGYTF	TGTGCCTGGAGTCCGGGCGGCGGTGGCTACACCTTC
TRBV25-1	-	TRBD1	TRBJ1-4	CASSDPKGAGEKLFF	TGTGCCAGCAGTGATCCCAAGGGGGCGGGCGAAAAACTGTTTTTT
TRBV5-8	-	TRBD1	TRBJ1-5	CASTRGRGNQPQHF	TGTGCCAGCACCAGGGGGCGAGGCAATCAGCCCCAGCATTTT
TRBV3-1/TRBV3-2	-	-	TRBJ2-5	CASKQETQYF	TGTGCCAGCAAACAAGAGACCCAGTACTTC
TRBV5-1	-	-	TRBJ2-3	CASSGYTDTQYF	TGCGCCAGCAGCGGATACACAGATACGCAGTATTTT
TRBV4-3	few	TRBD2	TRBJ2-3	CASSFLAGGGTDTQYF	TGCGCCAGCAGCTTTCTAGCGGGGGGGGGCACAGATACGCAGTATTTT
TRBV19	-	TRBD1	TRBJ2-6	CASTGTALRGANVLTF	TGTGCCAGTACAGGGACAGCTCTTAGGGGGGCCAACGTCCTGACTTTC
TRBV3-1/TRBV3-2	-	TRBD2	TRBJ2-2	CASSHSSGGAAGELFF	TGTGCCAGCAGCCATTCTAGCGGGGGGGCAGCCGGGGAGCTGTTTTTT
TRBV19	-	-	TRBJ2-5	CASRLGGSETQYF	TGTGCCAGTAGACTAGGGGGGAGCGAGACCCAGTACTTC
TRBV19	-	-	TRBJ1-3	CASSASGPYFSGNTIYF	TGTGCCAGTAGTGCCTCCGGGCCGTACTTCTCTGGAAACACCATATATTTT
TRBV6-5	-	-	TRBJ1-2	CASIEGGRVGYTF	TGTGCCAGCATCGAAGGAGGGAGGGTTGGCTACACCTTC